This TCR beta chain stems from a study of immune evolution from preneoplasia to lung adenocarcinoma. The repertoire was sequenced with immunoSEQ multiplex PCR; TCRdb's copy has only in-frame clones and lacks some. The data contain more than 10,000 clones, about 74% of them singletons. As for this clone: Its antigen is unknown.

General observations from the study: Clonality was highest in normal lung, lower in later-stage lesions apparently. Top clone share appeared to fall from AAH through AIS, MIA, adenocarcinoma.

The V and J ends lost 1 base and 0 bases respectively, with 12 bases between them. This CDR3 is 16 amino acids long. The germline CDR1 and CDR2 sequences are SGHTA and FQGTGA. The receptor's source is a person in their sixties with lung adenocarcinoma. Some clones in this sample may be carry-over from other donors' samples. This sequence joins TRBV7-3 and TRBJ1-1; no reliable D call. The sequencing input was FFPE normal lung tissue adjacent to the tumor. CDR3 in DNA: TGTGCCAGCAGCTTAAGTACGGGATACATGAACACTGAAGCTTTCTTT. It specifies CASSLSTGYMNTEAFF.